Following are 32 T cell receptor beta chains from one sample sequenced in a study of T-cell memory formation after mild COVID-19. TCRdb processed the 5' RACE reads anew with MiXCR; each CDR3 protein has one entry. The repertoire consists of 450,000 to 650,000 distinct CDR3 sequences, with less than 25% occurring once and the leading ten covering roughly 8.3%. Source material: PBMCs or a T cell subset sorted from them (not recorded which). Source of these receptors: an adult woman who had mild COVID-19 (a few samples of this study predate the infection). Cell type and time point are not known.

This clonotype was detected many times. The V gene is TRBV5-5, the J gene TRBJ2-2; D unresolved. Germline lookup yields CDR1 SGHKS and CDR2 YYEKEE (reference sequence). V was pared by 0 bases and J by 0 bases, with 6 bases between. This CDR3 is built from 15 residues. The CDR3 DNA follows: TGTGCCAGCAGCTTGGCACATACGAACACCGGGGAGCTGTTTTTT. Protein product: CASSLAHTNTGELFF.

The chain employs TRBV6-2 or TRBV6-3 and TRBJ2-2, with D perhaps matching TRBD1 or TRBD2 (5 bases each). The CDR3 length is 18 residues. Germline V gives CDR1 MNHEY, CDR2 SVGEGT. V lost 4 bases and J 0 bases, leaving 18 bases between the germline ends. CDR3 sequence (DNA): TGTGCCAGCAGTTGGGTTTTCGGGCAGGGAGCGAACACCGGGGAGCTGTTTTTT. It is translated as CASSWVFGQGANTGELFF.

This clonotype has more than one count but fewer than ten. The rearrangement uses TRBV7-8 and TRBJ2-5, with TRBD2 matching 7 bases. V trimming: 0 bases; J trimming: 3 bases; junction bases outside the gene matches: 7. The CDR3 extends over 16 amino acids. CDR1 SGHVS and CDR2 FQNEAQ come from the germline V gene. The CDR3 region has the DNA TGTGCCAGCAGCTTAGCCCGAGCGGGGTTAGAAGAGACCCAGTACTTC. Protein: CASSLARAGLEETQYF.

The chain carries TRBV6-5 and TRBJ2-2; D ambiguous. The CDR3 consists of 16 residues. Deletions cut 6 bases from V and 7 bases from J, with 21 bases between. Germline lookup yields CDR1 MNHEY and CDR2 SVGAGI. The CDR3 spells CASSPAPTPALGELFF. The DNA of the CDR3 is TGTGCCAGCAGCCCGGCCCCGACGCCTGCCCTCGGGGAGCTGTTTTTT.

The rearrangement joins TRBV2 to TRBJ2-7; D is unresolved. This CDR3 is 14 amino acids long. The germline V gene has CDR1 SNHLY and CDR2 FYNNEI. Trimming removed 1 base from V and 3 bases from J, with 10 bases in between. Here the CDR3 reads CASSEVYGYYEQYF. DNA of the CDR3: TGTGCCAGCAGTGAAGTTTACGGATACTACGAGCAGTACTTC.

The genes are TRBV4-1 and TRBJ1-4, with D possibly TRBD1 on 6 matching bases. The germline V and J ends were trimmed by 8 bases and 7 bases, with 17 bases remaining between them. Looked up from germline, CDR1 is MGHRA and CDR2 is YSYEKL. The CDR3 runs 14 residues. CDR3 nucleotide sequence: TGCGCCAGCCAAAGGGGGGGGGAAGGTGAAAAACTGTTTTTT. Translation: CASQRGGEGEKLFF.

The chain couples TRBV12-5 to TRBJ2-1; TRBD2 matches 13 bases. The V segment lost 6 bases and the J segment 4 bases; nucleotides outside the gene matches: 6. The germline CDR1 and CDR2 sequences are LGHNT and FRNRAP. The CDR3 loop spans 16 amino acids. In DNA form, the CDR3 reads TGTGCTAGTGGCAGACTAGCGGGAGGTGCTTACAATGAGCAGTTCTTC. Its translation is CASGRLAGGAYNEQFF.

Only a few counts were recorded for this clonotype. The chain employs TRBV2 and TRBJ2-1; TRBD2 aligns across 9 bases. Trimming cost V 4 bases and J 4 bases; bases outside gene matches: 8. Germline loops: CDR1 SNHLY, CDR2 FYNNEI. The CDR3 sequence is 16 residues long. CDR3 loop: CASSGLPGLAYNEQFF. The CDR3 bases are TGTGCCAGCAGTGGGTTACCGGGACTAGCTTACAATGAGCAGTTCTTC.

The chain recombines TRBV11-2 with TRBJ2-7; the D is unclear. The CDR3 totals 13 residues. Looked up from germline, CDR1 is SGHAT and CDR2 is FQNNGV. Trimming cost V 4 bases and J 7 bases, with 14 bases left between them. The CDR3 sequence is CASSYPGPGEQYF. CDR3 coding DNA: TGTGCCAGCAGCTACCCCGGGCCTGGGGAGCAGTACTTC.

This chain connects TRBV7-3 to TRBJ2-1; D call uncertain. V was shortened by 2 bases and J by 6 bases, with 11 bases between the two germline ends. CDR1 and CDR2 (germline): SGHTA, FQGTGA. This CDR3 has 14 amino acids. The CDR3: CASSLQSLANEQFF. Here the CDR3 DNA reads TGTGCCAGCAGCTTACAATCTCTCGCCAATGAGCAGTTCTTC.

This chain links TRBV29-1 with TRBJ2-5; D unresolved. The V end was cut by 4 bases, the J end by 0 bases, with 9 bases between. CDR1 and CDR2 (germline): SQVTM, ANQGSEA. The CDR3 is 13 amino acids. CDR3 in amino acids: CSVVNPYQETQYF. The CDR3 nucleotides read TGCAGCGTTGTAAATCCGTACCAAGAGACCCAGTACTTC.

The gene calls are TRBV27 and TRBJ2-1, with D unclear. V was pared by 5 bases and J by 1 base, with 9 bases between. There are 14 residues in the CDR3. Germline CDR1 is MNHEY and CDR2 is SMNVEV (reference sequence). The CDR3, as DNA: TGTGCCAGCAGTCACGGGCCTTCCTACAATGAGCAGTTCTTC. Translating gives CASSHGPSYNEQFF.

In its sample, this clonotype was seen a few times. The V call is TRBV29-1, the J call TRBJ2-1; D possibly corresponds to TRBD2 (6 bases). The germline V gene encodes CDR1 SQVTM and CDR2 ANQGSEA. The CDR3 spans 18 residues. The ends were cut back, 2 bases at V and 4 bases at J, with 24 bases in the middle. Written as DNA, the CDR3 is TGCAGCGTTGAATCCCGTCTATGGCCGGGACTTAGATACAATGAGCAGTTCTTC. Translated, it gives CSVESRLWPGLRYNEQFF.

The CDR3: CASSLAPRPPSKSGGELFF. CDR3 DNA: TGTGCCAGCAGCTTAGCGCCACGGCCCCCGTCTAAGAGTGGCGGGGAGCTGTTTTTT. This rearrangement joins TRBV7-8 to TRBJ2-2; no definite D call. The CDR3 runs to 19 residues. Trimming took 0 bases from V and 7 from J, leaving 24 bases between them. Germline V lookup: CDR1 SGHVS, CDR2 FQNEAQ.

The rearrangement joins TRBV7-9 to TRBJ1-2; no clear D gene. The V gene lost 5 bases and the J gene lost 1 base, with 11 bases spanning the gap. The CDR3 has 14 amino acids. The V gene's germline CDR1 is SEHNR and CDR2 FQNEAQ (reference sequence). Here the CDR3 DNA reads TGTGCCAGCAGCCACCGAACAGTTAACTATGGCTACACCTTC. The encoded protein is CASSHRTVNYGYTF.

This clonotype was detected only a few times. The CDR3 DNA sequence: TGTGCCAGCTCACCAGAAAGGCTTTACGAGCAGTACTTC. Residues: CASSPERLYEQYF. The chain has TRBV18 and TRBJ2-7; no clear D. CDR1 and CDR2 (germline): KGHSH, LQKENI. Deletions cut 2 bases from V and 4 bases from J, with 9 bases between. CDR3 size: 13 residues.

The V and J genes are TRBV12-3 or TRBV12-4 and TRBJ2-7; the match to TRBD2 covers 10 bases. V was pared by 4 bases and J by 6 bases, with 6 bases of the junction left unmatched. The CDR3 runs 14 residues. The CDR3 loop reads CASSSAGGPTEQYF. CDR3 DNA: TGTGCCAGCAGTTCAGCGGGGGGGCCAACCGAGCAGTACTTC.

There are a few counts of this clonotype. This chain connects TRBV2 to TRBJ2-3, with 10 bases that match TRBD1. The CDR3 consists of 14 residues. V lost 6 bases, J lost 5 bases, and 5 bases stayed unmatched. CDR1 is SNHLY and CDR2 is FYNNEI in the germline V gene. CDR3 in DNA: TGTGCCAGCAGGCCGACAGGGGGCATAGATACGCAGTATTTT. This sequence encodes CASRPTGGIDTQYF.

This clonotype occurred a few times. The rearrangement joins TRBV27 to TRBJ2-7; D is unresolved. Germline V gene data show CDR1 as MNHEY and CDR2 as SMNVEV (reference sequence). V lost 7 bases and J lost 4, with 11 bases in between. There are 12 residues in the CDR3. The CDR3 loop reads CASMGSGYEQYF. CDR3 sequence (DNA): TGTGCCAGCATGGGTTCCGGATACGAGCAGTACTTC.

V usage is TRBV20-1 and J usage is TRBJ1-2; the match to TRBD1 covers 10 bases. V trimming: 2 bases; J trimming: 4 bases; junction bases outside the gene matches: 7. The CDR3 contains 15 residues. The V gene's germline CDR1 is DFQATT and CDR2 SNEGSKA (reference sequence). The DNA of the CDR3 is TGCAGTGCTAGACCCGGGACAGGGGAGGGCTATGGCTACACCTTC. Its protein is CSARPGTGEGYGYTF.

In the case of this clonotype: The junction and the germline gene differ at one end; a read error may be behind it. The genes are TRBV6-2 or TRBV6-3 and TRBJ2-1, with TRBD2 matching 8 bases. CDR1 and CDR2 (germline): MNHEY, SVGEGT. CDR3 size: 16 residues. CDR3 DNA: TGTGCCAGCAGTTACGAGCGGGGGAACGTGTACAATGAGCAGTTATTC. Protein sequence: CASSYERGNVYNEQLF.

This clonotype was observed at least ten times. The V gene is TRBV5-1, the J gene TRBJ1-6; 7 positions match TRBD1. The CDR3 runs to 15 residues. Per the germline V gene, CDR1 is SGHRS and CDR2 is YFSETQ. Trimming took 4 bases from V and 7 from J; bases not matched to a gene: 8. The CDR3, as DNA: TGCGCCAGCAGCGATGGTGGGACAGTGAATTCACCCCTCCACTTT. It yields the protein CASSDGGTVNSPLHF.

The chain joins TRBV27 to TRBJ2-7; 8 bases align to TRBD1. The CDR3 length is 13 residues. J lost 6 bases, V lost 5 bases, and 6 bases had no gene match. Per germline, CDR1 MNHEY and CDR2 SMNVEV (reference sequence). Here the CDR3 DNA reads TGTGCCAGCAGTCGTTGGACAGGGAGCGAGCAGTACTTC. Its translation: CASSRWTGSEQYF.

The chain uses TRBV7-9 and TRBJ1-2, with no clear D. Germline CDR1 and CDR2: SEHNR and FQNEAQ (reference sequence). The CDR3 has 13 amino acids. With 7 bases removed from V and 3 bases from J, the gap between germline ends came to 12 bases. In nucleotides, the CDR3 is TGTGCCAGCAACCCCCCCGGCTACTATGGCTACACCTTC. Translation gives CASNPPGYYGYTF. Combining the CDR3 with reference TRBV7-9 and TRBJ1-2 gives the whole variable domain DTGVSQNPRHKITKRGQNVTFRCDPISEHNRLYWYRQTLGQGPEFLTYFQNEAQLEKSRLLSDRFSAERPKGSFSTLEIQRTEQGDSAMYLCASNPPGYYGYTFGSGTRLTVV.

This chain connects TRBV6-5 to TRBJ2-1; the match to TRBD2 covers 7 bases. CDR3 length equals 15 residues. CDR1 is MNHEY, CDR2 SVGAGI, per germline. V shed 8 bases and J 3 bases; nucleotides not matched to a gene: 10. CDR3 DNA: TGTGCCAGCTCCATGGCCCGGGGGGTCTACAATGAGCAGTTCTTC. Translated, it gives CASSMARGVYNEQFF.

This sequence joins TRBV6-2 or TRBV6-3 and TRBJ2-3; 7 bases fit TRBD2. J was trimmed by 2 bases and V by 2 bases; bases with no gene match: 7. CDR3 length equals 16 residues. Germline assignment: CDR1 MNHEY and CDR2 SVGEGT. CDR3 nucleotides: TGTGCCAGCAGTTACGGGAGGGAGGTCCTCACAGATACGCAGTATTTT. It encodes CASSYGREVLTDTQYF.

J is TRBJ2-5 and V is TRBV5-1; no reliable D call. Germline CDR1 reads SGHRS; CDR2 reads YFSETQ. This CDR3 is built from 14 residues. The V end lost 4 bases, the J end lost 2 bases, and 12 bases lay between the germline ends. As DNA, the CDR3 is TGCGCCAGCAGCCCCAGACGTATGCAAGAGACCCAGTACTTC. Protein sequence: CASSPRRMQETQYF.

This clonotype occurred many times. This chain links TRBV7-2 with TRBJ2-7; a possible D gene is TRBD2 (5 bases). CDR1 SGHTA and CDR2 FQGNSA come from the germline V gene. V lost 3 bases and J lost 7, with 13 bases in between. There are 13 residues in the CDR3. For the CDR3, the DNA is TGTGCCAGCAGCTTTCGCGAGGGCGGGGAGCAGTACTTC. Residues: CASSFREGGEQYF.

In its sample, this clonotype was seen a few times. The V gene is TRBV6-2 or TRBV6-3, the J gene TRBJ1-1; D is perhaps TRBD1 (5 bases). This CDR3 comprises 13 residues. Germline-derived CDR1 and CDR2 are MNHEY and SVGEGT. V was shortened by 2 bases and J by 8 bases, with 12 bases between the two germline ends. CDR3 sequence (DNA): TGTGCCAGCAGTTACATTCCGGGACGGGAAGCTTTCTTT. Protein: CASSYIPGREAFF.

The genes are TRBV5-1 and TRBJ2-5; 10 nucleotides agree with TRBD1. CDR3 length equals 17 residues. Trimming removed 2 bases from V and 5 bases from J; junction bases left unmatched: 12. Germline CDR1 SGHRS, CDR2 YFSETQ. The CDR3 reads CASSFGDRGPPWETQYF. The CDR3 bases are TGCGCCAGCAGCTTCGGGGACAGGGGACCCCCATGGGAGACCCAGTACTTC.

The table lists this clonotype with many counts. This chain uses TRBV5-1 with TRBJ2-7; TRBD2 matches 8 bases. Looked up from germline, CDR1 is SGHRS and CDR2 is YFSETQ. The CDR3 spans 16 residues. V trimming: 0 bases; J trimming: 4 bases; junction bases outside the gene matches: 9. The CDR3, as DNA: TGCGCCAGCAGCTTGGGTCCTAGCGGGCGATCTTACGAGCAGTACTTC. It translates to CASSLGPSGRSYEQYF.

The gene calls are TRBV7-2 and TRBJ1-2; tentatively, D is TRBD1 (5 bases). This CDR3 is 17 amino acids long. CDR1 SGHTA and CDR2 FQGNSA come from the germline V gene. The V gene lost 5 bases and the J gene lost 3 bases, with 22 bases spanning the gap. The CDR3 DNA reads TGTGCCAGCAGCCCCGTTGAATTCGGGGGGTGGGACTATGGCTACACCTTC. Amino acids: CASSPVEFGGWDYGYTF.